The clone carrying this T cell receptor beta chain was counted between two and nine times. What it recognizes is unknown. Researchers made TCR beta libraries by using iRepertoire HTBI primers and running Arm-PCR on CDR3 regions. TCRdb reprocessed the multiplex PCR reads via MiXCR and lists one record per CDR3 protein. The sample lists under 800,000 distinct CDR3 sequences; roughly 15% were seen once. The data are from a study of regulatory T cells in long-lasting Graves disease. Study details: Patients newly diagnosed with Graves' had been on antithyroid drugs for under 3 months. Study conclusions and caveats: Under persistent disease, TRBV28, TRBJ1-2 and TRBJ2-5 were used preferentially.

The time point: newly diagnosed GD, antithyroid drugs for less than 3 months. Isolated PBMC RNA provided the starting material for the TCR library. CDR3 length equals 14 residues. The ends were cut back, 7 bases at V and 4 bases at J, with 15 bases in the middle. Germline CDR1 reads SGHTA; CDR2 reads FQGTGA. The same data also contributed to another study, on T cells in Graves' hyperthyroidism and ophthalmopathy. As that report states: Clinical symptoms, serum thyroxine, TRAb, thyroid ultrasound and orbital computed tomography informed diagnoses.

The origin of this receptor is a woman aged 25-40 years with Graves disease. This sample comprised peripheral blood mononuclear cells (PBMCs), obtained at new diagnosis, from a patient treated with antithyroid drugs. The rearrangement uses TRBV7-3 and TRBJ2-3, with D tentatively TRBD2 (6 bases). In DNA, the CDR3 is TGTGCCAGCAATCAACTTTCGGGGGCAGATACGCAGTATTTT. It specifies CASNQLSGADTQYF. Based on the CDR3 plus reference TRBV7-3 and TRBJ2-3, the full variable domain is GAGVSQTPSNKVTEKGKYVELRCDPISGHTALYWYRQSLGQGPEFLIYFQGTGAADDSGLPNDRFFAVRPEGSVSTLKIQRTERGDSAVYLCASNQLSGADTQYFGPGTRLTVL.